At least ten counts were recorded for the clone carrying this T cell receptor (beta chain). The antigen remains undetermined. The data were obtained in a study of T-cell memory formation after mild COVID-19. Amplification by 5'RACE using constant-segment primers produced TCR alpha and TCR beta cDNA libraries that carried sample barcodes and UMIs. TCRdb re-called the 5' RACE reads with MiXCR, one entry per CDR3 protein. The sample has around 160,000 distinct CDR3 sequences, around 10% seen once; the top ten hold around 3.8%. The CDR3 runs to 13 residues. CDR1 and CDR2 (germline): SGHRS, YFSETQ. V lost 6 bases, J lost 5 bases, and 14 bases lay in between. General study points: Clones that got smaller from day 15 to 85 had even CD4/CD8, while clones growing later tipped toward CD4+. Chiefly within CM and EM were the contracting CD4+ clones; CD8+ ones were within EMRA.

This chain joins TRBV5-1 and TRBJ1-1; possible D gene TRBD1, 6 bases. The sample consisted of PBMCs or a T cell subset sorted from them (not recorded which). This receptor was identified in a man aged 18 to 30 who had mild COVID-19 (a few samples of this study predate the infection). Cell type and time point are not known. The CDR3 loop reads CASMRGAMTEAFF. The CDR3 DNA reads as TGCGCCAGCATGCGGGGGGCGATGACTGAAGCTTTCTTT.